A single sample is the source of the 17 T cell receptor beta chains below, sequenced in a study of PD-1 blockade in mismatch repair-deficient tumors. Profiling relied on immunoSEQ multiplex PCR, and the TCRdb table lists in-frame clones only, not all of them. The table lists some 120,000 clones, about 88% of them singletons. This specimen was peripheral blood, taken approximately 70 weeks after starting pembrolizumab. The receptor source for this set is an adult with mismatch repair-deficient cancer.

The chain links TRBV23-1 to TRBJ2-2; D unclear. TRBV23-1 is reported as an ORF; its role is uncertain. This CDR3 has 14 amino acids. V was trimmed by 0 bases and J by 2 bases, leaving 4 bases between them. The CDR3 nucleotides are TGCGCCAGCAGTCAATCTTCTAACACCGGGGAGCTGTTTTTT. This sequence encodes CASSQSSNTGELFF.

The J gene is TRBJ2-7, the V gene TRBV7-9, with D maybe TRBD2 (6 bases). V lost 4 bases to trimming and J lost 5 bases, with 15 bases between them. The CDR3 sequence is 14 residues long. The V gene's germline CDR1 is SEHNR and CDR2 FQNEAQ (reference sequence). Written as DNA, the CDR3 is TGTGCCAGCAGCTGGGACTGGGATCTGAACGAGCAGTACTTC. It encodes CASSWDWDLNEQYF.

The rearrangement links TRBV7-8 to TRBJ2-1; TRBD2 matches at 14 bases. There are 16 residues in the CDR3. The V gene's germline CDR1 is SGHVS and CDR2 FQNEAQ. Trimming took 5 bases from V and 4 from J; bases not matched to a gene: 4. Written as DNA, the CDR3 is TGTGCCAGCAGCGAAAGGACTAGCGGGAGGTACAATGAGCAGTTCTTC. Protein sequence: CASSERTSGRYNEQFF.

The chain uses TRBV2 and TRBJ2-2, with 8 bases that match TRBD2. Per germline, CDR1 SNHLY and CDR2 FYNNEI. The trim removed 5 bases at V and 3 bases at J, leaving 8 bases unmatched. The CDR3 covers 16 residues. The DNA of the CDR3 is TGTGCCAGCAGTCCTGTCGGGGGGGTGGACACCGGGGAGCTGTTTTTT. It translates to CASSPVGGVDTGELFF.

The CDR3 loop is CASSLGSAGLANEQFF. The CDR3 DNA is TGTGCCAGCAGCTTAGGGTCTGCGGGTCTTGCCAATGAGCAGTTCTTC. The chain uses TRBV11-1 and TRBJ2-1; D possibly corresponds to TRBD2 (5 bases). Trimming left V 1 base short and J 6 bases short, with 16 bases between. Germline assignment: CDR1 SGHAT and CDR2 FQDESV (reference sequence). The CDR3 covers 16 residues. The variable domain in full, completed from reference TRBV11-1 and TRBJ2-1, reads EAEVAQSPRYKITEKSQAVAFWCDPISGHATLYWYRQILGQGPELLVQFQDESVVDDSQLPKDRFSAERLKGVDSTLKIQPAELGDSAMYLCASSLGSAGLANEQFFGPGTRLTVL.

The genes are TRBV7-2 and TRBJ1-2; 10 bases match TRBD1. Germline loops: CDR1 SGHTA, CDR2 FQGNSA. The CDR3 consists of 14 residues. V lost 4 bases to trimming and J lost 2 bases; unmatched junction nucleotides: 1. The CDR3, as DNA: TGTGCCAGCAGCTGGGGACAGGGGAACTATGGCTACACCTTC. Amino acids: CASSWGQGNYGYTF.

The rearrangement joins TRBV5-6 to TRBJ2-1, with 8 bases aligning to TRBD1. Trimming took 4 bases from V and 4 from J; bases not matched to a gene: 7. Germline V gene data show CDR1 as SGHDT and CDR2 as YYEEEE. CDR3 length equals 15 residues. Here the CDR3 reads CASSVTGGSYNEQFF. DNA for the CDR3: TGTGCCAGCAGCGTAACAGGGGGATCTTACAATGAGCAGTTCTTC.

The genes are TRBV19 and TRBJ1-5; unclear D gene. Deletions cut 4 bases from V and 0 bases from J, with 7 bases between. The CDR3 totals 14 residues. The germline V gene has CDR1 LNHDA and CDR2 SQIVND (reference sequence). CDR3: CASSTGISNQPQHF. DNA of the CDR3: TGTGCCAGTAGTACGGGAATTAGCAATCAGCCCCAGCATTTT.

This chain uses TRBV7-9 with TRBJ2-5; D is unresolved. The CDR3 is 15 amino acids. V was shortened by 5 bases and J by 5 bases, with 18 bases between the two germline ends. Per germline, CDR1 SEHNR and CDR2 FQNEAQ (reference sequence). The CDR3 here is CASSHPRPVVETQYF. The CDR3, as DNA: TGTGCCAGCAGCCACCCCCGGCCAGTGGTGGAGACCCAGTACTTC.

A few counts support this clone. The chain combines TRBV2 with TRBJ2-7, with TRBD2 matching 11 bases. This CDR3 has 15 residues. Germline-derived CDR1 and CDR2 are SNHLY and FYNNEI. V shed 2 bases, J shed 3 bases, and the junction held 3 bases outside the gene matches. The CDR3 region has the DNA TGTGCCAGCAGTGAATCTAGCGGGAGGAACTACGAGCAGTACTTC. Translating it yields CASSESSGRNYEQYF.

V gene TRBV28 combines with J gene TRBJ2-7; D may be TRBD1 (5 bases). The CDR3 runs to 14 residues. Trimming shortened V by 2 bases and J by 6 bases, and 14 bases separated the two germline ends. The germline gives CDR1 MDHEN, CDR2 SYDVKM. CDR3 amino acids: CASSLLSTGTEQYF. The CDR3 DNA follows: TGTGCCAGCAGTTTACTCTCAACAGGTACCGAGCAGTACTTC. The entire variable domain, with the rest obtained from reference TRBV28 and TRBJ2-7, is as follows: DVKVTQSSRYLVKRTGEKVFLECVQDMDHENMFWYRQDPGLGLRLIYFSYDVKMKEKGDIPEGYSVSREKKERFSLILESASTNQTSMYLCASSLLSTGTEQYFGPGTRLTVT.

J is TRBJ2-1 and V is TRBV5-1; 11 bases match TRBD1. This CDR3 region has 17 residues. Losses at the gene ends were 0 bases for V and 6 bases for J; bases not matched to a gene: 8. The germline gives CDR1 SGHRS, CDR2 YFSETQ. DNA for the CDR3: TGCGCCAGCAGCTTGGCCCCGGGACAGGGGGACGGCAATGAGCAGTTCTTC. This translates into CASSLAPGQGDGNEQFF.

The CDR3 protein is CASGSGSTPYEQYF. The CDR3 region has the DNA TGTGCCAGCGGTAGCGGGAGTACCCCCTACGAGCAGTACTTC. The chain couples TRBV27 to TRBJ2-7, with TRBD2 matching 9 bases. This CDR3 is built from 14 residues. Looked up from germline, CDR1 is MNHEY and CDR2 is SMNVEV (reference sequence). V shed 8 bases and J 2 bases; nucleotides not matched to a gene: 7.

The V gene is TRBV2, the J gene TRBJ2-1, with 14 bases identical to TRBD2. Trimming cost V 6 bases and J 10 bases; bases outside gene matches: 11. The CDR3 extends over 16 amino acids. Germline CDR1 SNHLY, CDR2 FYNNEI. The CDR3: CASSAPGLAGEREQFF. The CDR3 DNA follows: TGTGCCAGCAGCGCCCCGGGACTAGCGGGAGAACGGGAGCAGTTCTTC.

The rearrangement links TRBV4-1 to TRBJ2-7, with 12 bases lining up with TRBD2. Germline V gene sequence: CDR1 MGHRA, CDR2 YSYEKL. The CDR3 consists of 17 residues. The ends lost 2 bases at V and 3 bases at J; junction bases unmatched: 8. CDR3 loop: CASSQLAGTSGFYEQYF. For the CDR3, the DNA is TGCGCCAGCAGCCAATTAGCCGGGACTAGCGGGTTCTACGAGCAGTACTTC.

The V call is TRBV19, the J call TRBJ2-1, with TRBD2 matching over 8 bases. CDR1 and CDR2 (germline): LNHDA, SQIVND (reference sequence). V shed 1 base, J shed 4 bases, and the junction held 3 bases outside the gene matches. This CDR3 region has 15 residues. As DNA, the CDR3 is TGTGCCAGTAGTATAGGGACTAGCAGTTACAATGAGCAGTTCTTC. Translated, it gives CASSIGTSSYNEQFF. Looking up the rest from reference TRBV19 and TRBJ2-1 gives the full variable domain: DGGITQSPKYLFRKEGQNVTLSCEQNLNHDAMYWYRQDPGQGLRLIYYSQIVNDFQKGDIAEGYSVSREKKESFPLTVTSAQKNPTAFYLCASSIGTSSYNEQFFGPGTRLTVL.

V is TRBV30 and J is TRBJ2-1; D is ambiguous. The ends were cut back, 3 bases at V and 2 bases at J, with 11 bases in the middle. CDR1 and CDR2 (germline): GTSNPN, SVGIG (reference sequence). CDR3 length equals 14 residues. The DNA of the CDR3 is TGTGCCTGGAGCGGCGGATTCACCTACAATGAGCAGTTCTTC. This gives the protein CAWSGGFTYNEQFF.